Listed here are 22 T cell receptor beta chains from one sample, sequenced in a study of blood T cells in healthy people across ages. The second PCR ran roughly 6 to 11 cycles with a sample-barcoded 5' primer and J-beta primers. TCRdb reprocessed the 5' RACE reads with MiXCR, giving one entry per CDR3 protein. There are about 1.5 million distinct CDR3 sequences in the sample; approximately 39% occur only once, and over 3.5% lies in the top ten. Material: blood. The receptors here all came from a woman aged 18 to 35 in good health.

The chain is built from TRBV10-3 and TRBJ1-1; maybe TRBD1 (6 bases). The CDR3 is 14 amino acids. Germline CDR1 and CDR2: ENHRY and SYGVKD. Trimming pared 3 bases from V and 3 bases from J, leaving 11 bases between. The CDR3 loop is CAISDTGAYTEAFF. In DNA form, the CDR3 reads TGTGCCATCAGTGATACGGGGGCTTACACTGAAGCTTTCTTT.

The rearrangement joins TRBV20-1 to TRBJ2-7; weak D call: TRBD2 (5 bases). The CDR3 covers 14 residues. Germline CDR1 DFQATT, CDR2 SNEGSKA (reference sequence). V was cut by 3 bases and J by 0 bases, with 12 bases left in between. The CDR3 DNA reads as TGCAGTGCTAGGAGGCGAGAGGGCTCCTACGAGCAGTACTTC. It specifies CSARRREGSYEQYF.

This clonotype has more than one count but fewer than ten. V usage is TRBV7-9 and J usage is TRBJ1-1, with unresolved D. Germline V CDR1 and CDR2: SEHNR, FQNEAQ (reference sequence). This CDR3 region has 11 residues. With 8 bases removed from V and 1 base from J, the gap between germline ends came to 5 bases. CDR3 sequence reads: CASYKNTEAFF. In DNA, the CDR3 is TGTGCCAGCTATAAGAACACTGAAGCTTTCTTT.

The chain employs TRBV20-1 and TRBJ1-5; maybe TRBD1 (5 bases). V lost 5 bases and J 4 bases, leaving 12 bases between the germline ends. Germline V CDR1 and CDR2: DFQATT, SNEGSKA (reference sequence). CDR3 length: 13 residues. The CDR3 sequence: CSAPRQSNQPQHF. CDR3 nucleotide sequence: TGCAGTGCTCCCCGACAGTCGAATCAGCCCCAGCATTTT.

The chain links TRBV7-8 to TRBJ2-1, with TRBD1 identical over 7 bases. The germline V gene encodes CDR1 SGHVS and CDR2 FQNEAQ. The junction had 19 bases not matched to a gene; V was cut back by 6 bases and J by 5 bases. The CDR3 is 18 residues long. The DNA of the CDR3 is TGTGCCAGCAGAAAGGTTCTGGCGCAGGCTAGGGGGCACAATGAGCAGTTCTTC. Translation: CASRKVLAQARGHNEQFF.

The CDR3: CASSKSGTGYYEQYF. The CDR3 nucleotides are TGTGCCAGCAGCAAGTCCGGGACAGGCTACTACGAGCAGTACTTC. The gene calls are TRBV5-4 and TRBJ2-7, with 8 bases identical to TRBD1. J gave up 3 bases and V 4 bases, and 9 bases lay outside the gene matches. The CDR3 spans 15 residues. Per germline, CDR1 SGHNT and CDR2 YYREEE (reference sequence). The full variable domain, in which reference TRBV5-4 and TRBJ2-7 provide the parts outside the CDR3, is ETGVTQSPTHLIKTRGQQVTLRCSSQSGHNTVSWYQQALGQGPQFIFQYYREEENGRGNFPPRFSGLQFPNYSSELNVNALELDDSALYLCASSKSGTGYYEQYFGPGTRLTVT.

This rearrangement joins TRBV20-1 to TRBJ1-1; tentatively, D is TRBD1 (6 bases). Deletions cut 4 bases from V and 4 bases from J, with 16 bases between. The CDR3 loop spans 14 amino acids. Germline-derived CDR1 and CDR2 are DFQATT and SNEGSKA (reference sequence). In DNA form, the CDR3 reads TGCAGTGCTATACCGCTGACAGGCACCACTGAAGCTTTCTTT. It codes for CSAIPLTGTTEAFF.

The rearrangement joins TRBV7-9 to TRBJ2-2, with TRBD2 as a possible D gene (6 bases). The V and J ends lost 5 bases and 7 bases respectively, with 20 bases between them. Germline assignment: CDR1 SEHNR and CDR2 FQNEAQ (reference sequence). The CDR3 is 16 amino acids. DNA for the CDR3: TGTGCCAGCAGCCGCGTTGTGGAGGGGAGAGACGGGGAGCTGTTTTTT. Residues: CASSRVVEGRDGELFF.

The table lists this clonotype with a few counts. CDR3 coding DNA: TGTGCCAGCTCACCGGTACAGGGGGTAGACGCTGAAGCTTTCTTT. Its translation: CASSPVQGVDAEAFF. The chain recombines TRBV18 with TRBJ1-1; 8 bases align to TRBD1. In germline, CDR1 is KGHSH, CDR2 LQKENI. The ends lost 3 bases at V and 6 bases at J; junction bases unmatched: 9. This CDR3 region has 15 residues.

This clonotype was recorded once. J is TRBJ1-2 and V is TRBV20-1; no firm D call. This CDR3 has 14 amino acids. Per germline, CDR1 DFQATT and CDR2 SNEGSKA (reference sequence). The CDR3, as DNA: TGCAGCTACACATTAAGGGCTCCGAACTATGGCTACACCTTC. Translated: CSYTLRAPNYGYTF.

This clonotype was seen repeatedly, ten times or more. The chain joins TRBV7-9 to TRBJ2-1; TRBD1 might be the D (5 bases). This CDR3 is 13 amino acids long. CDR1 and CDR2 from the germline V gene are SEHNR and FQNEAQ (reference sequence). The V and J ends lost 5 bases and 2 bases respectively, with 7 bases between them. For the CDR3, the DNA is TGTGCCAGCAGCCCGACAGCCTACAATGAGCAGTTCTTC. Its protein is CASSPTAYNEQFF.

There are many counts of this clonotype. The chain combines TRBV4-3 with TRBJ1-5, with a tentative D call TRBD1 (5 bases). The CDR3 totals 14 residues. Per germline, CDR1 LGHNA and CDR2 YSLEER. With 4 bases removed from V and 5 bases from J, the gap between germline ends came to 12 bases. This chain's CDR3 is CASSLLLGDQPQHF. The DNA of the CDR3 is TGCGCCAGCAGCCTACTACTGGGGGATCAGCCCCAGCATTTT.

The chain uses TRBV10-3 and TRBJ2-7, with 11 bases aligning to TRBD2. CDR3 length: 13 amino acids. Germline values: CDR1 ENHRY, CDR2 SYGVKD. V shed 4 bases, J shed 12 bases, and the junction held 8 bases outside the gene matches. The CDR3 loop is CAISAQGGTSGYF. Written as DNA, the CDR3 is TGTGCCATCAGTGCTCAAGGGGGGACTAGCGGGTACTTC.

The CDR3 bases are TGTGCCAGCAGTTTATATGATAGCGGGAGCTCTGGCGAGCAGTACTTC. It yields the protein CASSLYDSGSSGEQYF. The J gene is TRBJ2-4, the V gene TRBV27; TRBD2 aligns across 9 bases. The tail of the sequence fits TRBJ2-7 better, so the J call may be wrong. Germline loops: CDR1 MNHEY, CDR2 SMNVEV (reference sequence). The CDR3 loop spans 16 amino acids.

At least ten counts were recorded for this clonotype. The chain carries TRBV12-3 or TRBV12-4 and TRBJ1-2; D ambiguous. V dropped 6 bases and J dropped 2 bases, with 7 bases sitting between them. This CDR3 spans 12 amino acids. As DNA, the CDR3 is TGTGCCAGCAGCTCCAACAACTATGGCTACACCTTC. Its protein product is CASSSNNYGYTF.

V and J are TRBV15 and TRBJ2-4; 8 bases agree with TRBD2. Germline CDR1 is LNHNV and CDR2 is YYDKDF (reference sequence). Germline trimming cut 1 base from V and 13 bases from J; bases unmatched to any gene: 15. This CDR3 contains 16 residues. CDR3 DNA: TGTGCCACCAGCAGAGGTTGGACTAGCAGCTACAATGAGCAGTACTTC. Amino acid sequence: CATSRGWTSSYNEQYF.

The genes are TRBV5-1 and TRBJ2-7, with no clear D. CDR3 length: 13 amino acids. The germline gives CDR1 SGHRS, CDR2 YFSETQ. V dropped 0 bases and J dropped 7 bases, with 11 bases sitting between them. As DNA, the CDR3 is TGCGCCAGCAGCTTGGCCGCAACTCCGGAGCAGTACTTC. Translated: CASSLAATPEQYF.

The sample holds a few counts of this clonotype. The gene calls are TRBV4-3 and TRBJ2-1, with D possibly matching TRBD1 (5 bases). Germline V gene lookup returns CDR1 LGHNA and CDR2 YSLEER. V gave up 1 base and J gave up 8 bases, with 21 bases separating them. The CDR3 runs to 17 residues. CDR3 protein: CASSQVSLTNLGDEQFF. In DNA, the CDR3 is TGCGCCAGCAGCCAAGTATCTTTAACTAATCTAGGGGATGAGCAGTTCTTC.

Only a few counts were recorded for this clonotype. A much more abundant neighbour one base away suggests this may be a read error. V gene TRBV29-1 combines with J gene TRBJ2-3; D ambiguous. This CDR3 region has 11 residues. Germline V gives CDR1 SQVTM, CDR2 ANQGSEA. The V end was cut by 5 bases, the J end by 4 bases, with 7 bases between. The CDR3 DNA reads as TGCAGCGTTTCCCCCCCAGATACGCAGTATTTT. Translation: CSVSPPDTQYF.

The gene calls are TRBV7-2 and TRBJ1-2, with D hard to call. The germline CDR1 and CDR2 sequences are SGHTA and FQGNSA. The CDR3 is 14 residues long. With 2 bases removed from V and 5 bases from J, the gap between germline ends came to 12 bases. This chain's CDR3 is CASSLSQHLYGYTF. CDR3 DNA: TGTGCCAGCAGCTTATCCCAGCACCTTTATGGCTACACCTTC.

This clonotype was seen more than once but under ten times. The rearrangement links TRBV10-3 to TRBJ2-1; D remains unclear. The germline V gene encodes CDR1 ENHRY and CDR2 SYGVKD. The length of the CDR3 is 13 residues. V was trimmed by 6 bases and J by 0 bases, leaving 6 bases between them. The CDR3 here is CAIRTSSYNEQFF. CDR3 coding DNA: TGTGCCATCAGGACCAGCTCCTACAATGAGCAGTTCTTC.

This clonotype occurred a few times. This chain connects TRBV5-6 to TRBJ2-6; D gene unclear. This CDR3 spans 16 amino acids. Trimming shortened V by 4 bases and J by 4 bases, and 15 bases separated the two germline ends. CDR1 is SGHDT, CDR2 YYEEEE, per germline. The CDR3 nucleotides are TGTGCCAGCAGCCTAAACACTGAGGTGGGGGCCAACGTCCTGACTTTC. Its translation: CASSLNTEVGANVLTF.